This T cell receptor (beta chain) was identified in a study of memory CD4+ T cells and cytomegalovirus serostatus. The wider study: This sample comes from healthy Belgian adults, several CMV seropositive, roughly 22 seronegative. General study points: About 40% of the roughly 160 known CMV-associated TCRbeta sequences appeared in CD4+ memory. A US-trained random forest predicted CMV serostatus with median AUC around 0.9.

Libraries were prepared by immunoSEQ multiplex PCR; TCRdb keeps only in-frame clonotypes and omits some of them. The sample contains about 80,000 clones, roughly 80% of which appear only once. Single viable CD3+CD4+CD8-CD45RO+ cells were sorted as the memory CD4+ T cells. CD4+ T cells were isolated by positive magnetic selection. Comment on this clone: Its antigen is unknown.

The source is an adult in good health and CMV-seronegative. Sequenced: memory CD4+ T cells from blood.

The CDR3 reads CASSYPGQGLYGYTF. In DNA, the CDR3 is TGTGCCAGCAGTTACCCGGGACAGGGACTCTATGGCTACACCTTC. The chain recombines TRBV6-6 with TRBJ1-2, with TRBD1 matching 9 bases. The CDR3 loop spans 15 amino acids. V was clipped by 2 bases and J by 4 bases; unmatched bases: 5. From germline, CDR1 is MNHNY and CDR2 SVGAGI (reference sequence).